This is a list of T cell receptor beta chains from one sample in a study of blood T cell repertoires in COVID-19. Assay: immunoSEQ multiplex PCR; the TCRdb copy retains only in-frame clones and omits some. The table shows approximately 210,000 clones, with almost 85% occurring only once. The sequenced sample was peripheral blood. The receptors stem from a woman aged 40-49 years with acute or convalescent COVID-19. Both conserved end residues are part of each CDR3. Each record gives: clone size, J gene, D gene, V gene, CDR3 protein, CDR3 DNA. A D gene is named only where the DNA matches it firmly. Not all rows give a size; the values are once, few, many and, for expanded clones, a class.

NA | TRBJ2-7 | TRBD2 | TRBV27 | CASSPTSGLGEQYF | TGTGCCAGCAGTCCGACTAGCGGTCTTGGCGAGCAGTACTTC
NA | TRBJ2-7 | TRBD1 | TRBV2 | CASSRDRGDYEQYF | TGTGCCAGCAGCCGGGACAGGGGGGACTACGAGCAGTACTTC
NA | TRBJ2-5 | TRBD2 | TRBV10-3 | CAISEDISGRAVTRETQYF | TGTGCCATCAGTGAGGATATTAGCGGGAGGGCCGTGACGAGAGAGACCCAGTACTTC
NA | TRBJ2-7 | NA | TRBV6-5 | CATRGGRTYEQYF | TGTGCCACCAGGGGGGGGAGGACCTACGAGCAGTACTTC
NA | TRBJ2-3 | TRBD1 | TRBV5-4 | CASSLGGADRDNTQYF | TGTGCCAGCAGCTTGGGGGGCGCTGACAGGGACAATACGCAGTATTTT
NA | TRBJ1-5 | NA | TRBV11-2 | CASSLRETAALQPQHF | TGTGCCAGCAGCTTAAGGGAGACTGCGGCCCTTCAGCCCCAGCATTTT
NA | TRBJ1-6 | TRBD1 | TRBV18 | CASSPVGQGLNNSPLHF | TGTGCCAGCTCACCAGTGGGACAGGGGCTGAATAATTCACCCCTCCACTTT
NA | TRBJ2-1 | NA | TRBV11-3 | CASSLAPGPGSSLNEQFF | TGTGCCAGCAGCTTAGCCCCGGGCCCCGGGAGCTCCTTAAATGAGCAGTTCTTC
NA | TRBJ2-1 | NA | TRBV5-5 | CASSLLLIQGRNEQFF | TGTGCCAGCAGCTTGTTGTTGATTCAGGGAAGGAATGAGCAGTTCTTC
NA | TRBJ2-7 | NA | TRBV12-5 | CASGFGHEQYF | TGTGCTAGTGGTTTTGGGCACGAGCAGTACTTC
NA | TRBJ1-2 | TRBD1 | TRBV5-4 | CASSQRRGGDYGYTF | TGTGCCAGCAGCCAGAGGAGAGGGGGCGACTATGGCTACACCTTC
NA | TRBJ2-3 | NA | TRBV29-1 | CSVEGAGDTQYF | TGCAGCGTTGAGGGGGCCGGGGATACGCAGTATTTT
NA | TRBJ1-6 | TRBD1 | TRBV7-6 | CASSLLDRDYNSPLHF | TGTGCCAGCAGCTTACTCGACAGGGACTATAATTCACCCCTCCACTTT
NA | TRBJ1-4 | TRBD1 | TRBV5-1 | CASSLEVQGAPNEKLFF | TGCGCCAGCAGCTTGGAGGTGCAGGGGGCTCCTAATGAAAAACTATTTTTT
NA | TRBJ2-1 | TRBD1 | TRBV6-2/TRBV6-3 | CASSYGRGRDEQFF | TGTGCCAGCAGTTATGGCAGGGGGCGGGATGAGCAGTTCTTC
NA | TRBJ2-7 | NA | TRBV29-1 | CSAGRDLTYEQYF | TGCAGCGCCGGCCGGGACTTAACCTACGAGCAGTACTTC
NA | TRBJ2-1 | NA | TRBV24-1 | CATENFGSHNEQFF | TGTGCCACCGAGAATTTCGGTTCACACAATGAGCAGTTCTTC
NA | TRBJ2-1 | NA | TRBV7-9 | CASSLSRNEQFF | TGTGCCAGCAGCTTATCCAGGAATGAGCAGTTCTTC
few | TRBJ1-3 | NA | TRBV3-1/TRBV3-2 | CASSPVPMSSGNTIYF | TGTGCCAGCAGCCCCGTTCCTATGAGCTCTGGAAACACCATATATTTT
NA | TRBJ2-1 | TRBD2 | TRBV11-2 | CASSLLRGSEGRQFF | TGTGCCAGCAGCTTACTGCGCGGGAGTGAAGGTAGGCAGTTCTTC
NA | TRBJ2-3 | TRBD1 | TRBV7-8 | CASSGRTGGLPGGTDTQYF | TGTGCCAGCAGCGGGAGGACAGGGGGCTTGCCGGGAGGCACAGATACGCAGTATTTT
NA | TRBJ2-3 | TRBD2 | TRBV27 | CASSTSGTTIYTQYF | TGTGCCAGCAGTACATCTGGGACTACCATCTATACGCAGTATTTT
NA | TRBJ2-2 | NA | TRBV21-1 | CAPPGQGELSGELFF | TGTGCCCCCCCCGGACAGGGTGAATTATCCGGGGAGCTGTTTTTT
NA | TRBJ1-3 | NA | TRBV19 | CASSLTLKSSGNTIYF | TGTGCCAGTAGTTTAACGCTCAAGAGCTCTGGAAACACCATATATTTT
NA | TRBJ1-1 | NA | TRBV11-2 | CASTLGGARTEAFF | TGTGCCAGCACCTTGGGGGGGGCGCGTACTGAAGCTTTCTTT